This T cell receptor beta chain was found in a study of blood T cell repertoires in COVID-19. About the study: Both acute and convalescent COVID-19 samples were obtained from the United States, Italy and Spain. Sources were T cells, B-cell-depleted T cells, or PBMCs; the material itself was cDNA or gDNA.

The germline V gene has CDR1 SNHLY and CDR2 FYNNEI. This CDR3 contains 13 residues. Trimming shortened V by 3 bases and J by 3 bases, and 8 bases separated the two germline ends. Assay used: immunoSEQ multiplex PCR; TCRdb lists only in-frame clones, some missing. The table has more than 85,000 clones, 84% seen once. This TCR was sampled from a human donor in a cohort sampled during active COVID-19. The J gene is TRBJ1-2, the V gene TRBV2; unclear D gene. Material for sequencing was peripheral blood. CDR3 DNA: TGTGCCAGCAGTGATGCCGACTACTATGGCTACACCTTC. Residues: CASSDADYYGYTF.